What follows are 22 T cell receptor beta chains derived from one specimen sequenced in a study of blood T cell repertoires in COVID-19. Clones were sequenced by immunoSEQ multiplex PCR, and TCRdb holds only the in-frame ones, with some missing. The table records 97,000 or so clones, 70% to 80% of them present only once. Sequencing input: peripheral blood. All receptors come from a man between 60 and 75 years old with active or convalescent COVID-19.

The chain joins TRBV18 to TRBJ2-3; 8 positions agree with TRBD1. Germline V gene data show CDR1 as KGHSH and CDR2 as LQKENI. CDR3 length equals 15 residues. The junction had 5 bases not matched to a gene; V was cut back by 2 bases and J by 4 bases. This CDR3 reads CASSPRTGQADTQYF. Written as DNA, the CDR3 is TGTGCCAGCTCACCAAGGACAGGGCAGGCAGATACGCAGTATTTT.

This clone was observed a few times. The J gene is TRBJ1-4, the V gene TRBV7-2, with 9 nucleotides matching TRBD1. J lost 7 bases, V lost 1 base, and 7 bases had no gene match. There are 16 residues in the CDR3. Germline loops: CDR1 SGHTA, CDR2 FQGNSA. The CDR3 DNA is TGTGCCAGCAGCTTAGGGACACAGGGGGCAGGTGAAAAACTGTTTTTT. This codes for CASSLGTQGAGEKLFF. The full variable domain, with the rest looked up from reference TRBV7-2 and TRBJ1-4, is GAGVSQSPSNKVTEKGKDVELRCDPISGHTALYWYRQSLGQGLEFLIYFQGNSAPDKSGLPSDRFSAERTGGSVSTLTIQRTQQEDSAVYLCASSLGTQGAGEKLFFGSGTQLSVL.

This chain joins TRBV28 and TRBJ1-2; D may be TRBD1 (6 bases). CDR3 length: 14 residues. Looked up from germline, CDR1 is MDHEN and CDR2 is SYDVKM. Between the trimmed V and J ends, which lost 7 bases and 1 base, there was a span of 13 bases. The CDR3, as DNA: TGTGCCAGCACCAGAGGGGGAGATAACTATGGCTACACCTTC. Its protein is CASTRGGDNYGYTF.

The chain has TRBV4-1 and TRBJ1-5; unclear D gene. V dropped 4 bases and J dropped 3 bases, with 13 bases sitting between them. CDR3 length equals 15 residues. Germline CDR1 and CDR2: MGHRA and YSYEKL. The CDR3 loop reads CASSLRHILNQPQHF. The CDR3 nucleotides read TGCGCCAGCAGCCTGAGACACATACTCAATCAGCCCCAGCATTTT.

The chain employs TRBV6-5 and TRBJ2-2; TRBD2 matches 13 bases. CDR3 length: 16 amino acids. V shed 2 bases and J 9 bases; nucleotides not matched to a gene: 6. Germline V gene data show CDR1 as MNHEY and CDR2 as SVGAGI. CDR3 DNA sequence: TGTGCCAGCAGTTACCTGACTAGCGGGAGGAACTGGGAGCTGTTTTTT. It encodes CASSYLTSGRNWELFF.

The chain couples TRBV7-3 to TRBJ2-1; TRBD1 matches 9 bases. With V trimmed by 5 bases and J by 10 bases, 6 bases remained unmatched. Germline assignment: CDR1 SGHTA and CDR2 FQGTGA. The CDR3 is 13 residues long. The CDR3 DNA follows: TGTGCCAGCAGCGAGGACAGGGGTTGGGAGCAGTTCTTC. Amino acid sequence: CASSEDRGWEQFF.

The chain has TRBV24-1 and TRBJ2-1; 9 positions agree with TRBD2. From germline, CDR1 is KGHDR and CDR2 SFDVKD. After removal of 3 bases from V and 6 bases from J, the junction contained 14 bases not matched to a gene. The CDR3 runs 18 residues. The CDR3 protein is CATSDRRLAGGPSNEQFF. CDR3 in DNA: TGTGCCACCAGTGATCGCCGCCTGGCGGGAGGGCCCTCCAATGAGCAGTTCTTC.

The rearrangement uses TRBV24-1 and TRBJ1-4; 8 nucleotides align to TRBD1. Trimming took 4 bases from V and 8 from J; bases not matched to a gene: 8. Germline values: CDR1 KGHDR, CDR2 SFDVKD. CDR3 length: 15 amino acids. CDR3 coding DNA: TGTGCCACCAGTGACCCAGGGGGCGCCCGGGAAAAACTGTTTTTT. Protein sequence: CATSDPGGAREKLFF.

The rearrangement joins TRBV19 to TRBJ1-1; 8 bases map to TRBD1. V shed 6 bases and J 5 bases; nucleotides not matched to a gene: 11. Germline CDR1 reads LNHDA; CDR2 reads SQIVND (reference sequence). The CDR3 covers 15 residues. This CDR3 reads CASRLPGGGRTEAFF. The CDR3 nucleotides are TGTGCCAGTAGACTCCCAGGGGGCGGGCGGACTGAAGCTTTCTTT.

This chain links TRBV4-1 with TRBJ1-1; D perhaps matches TRBD1 (5 bases). Looked up from germline, CDR1 is MGHRA and CDR2 is YSYEKL. The CDR3 is 17 residues long. Trimming took off 3 bases at V and 2 bases at J, with 19 bases between the two ends. CDR3 in amino acids: CASSHPRGTAGNTEAFF. The CDR3 bases are TGCGCCAGCAGCCACCCTAGGGGCACAGCCGGTAACACTGAAGCTTTCTTT.

The CDR3 loop reads CASSLEGATLANYGYTF. Here the CDR3 DNA reads TGTGCCAGCAGCTTGGAAGGGGCGACCCTAGCTAACTATGGCTACACCTTC. This rearrangement joins TRBV5-6 to TRBJ1-2; possibly TRBD1 for D (5 bases). The germline V gene encodes CDR1 SGHDT and CDR2 YYEEEE. V was cut by 0 bases and J by 0 bases, with 15 bases left in between. The CDR3 length is 17 residues.

This chain connects TRBV19 to TRBJ1-2, with 8 bases matching TRBD1. Losses at the gene ends were 8 bases for V and 3 bases for J; bases not matched to a gene: 14. The germline V gene encodes CDR1 LNHDA and CDR2 SQIVND (reference sequence). This CDR3 contains 16 residues. The CDR3 DNA reads as TGTGCCAGTTTCAAGAGGTCTACAGGGGGACACTATGGCTACACCTTC. Encoded protein: CASFKRSTGGHYGYTF.

This clone was detected only once. V and J are TRBV27 and TRBJ2-6; TRBD1 agrees at 9 bases. V lost 6 bases and J lost 1; bases outside the gene matches: 7. Germline V CDR1 and CDR2: MNHEY, SMNVEV (reference sequence). CDR3 length: 17 amino acids. The DNA for the CDR3 is TGTGCCAGCAGCCCCGGGACAGGGAAGTCTGGGGCCAACGTCCTGACTTTC. Its protein is CASSPGTGKSGANVLTF.

This chain connects TRBV21-1 to TRBJ1-1; the table's TRBD1 call for D was not verified on the DNA. TRBV21-1 is listed as a pseudogene. CDR3 length equals 16 residues. This CDR3 reads CASSMGTGPFYTEAFF. CDR3 coding DNA: TGTGCCAGCAGCATGGGGACAGGGCCTTTTTACACTGAAGCTTTCTTT.

The chain has TRBV7-9 and TRBJ1-6, with TRBD1 matching 10 bases. Germline trimming cut 6 bases from V and 7 bases from J; bases unmatched to any gene: 6. CDR1 is SEHNR, CDR2 FQNEAQ, per germline (reference sequence). The CDR3 is 15 amino acids. CDR3 DNA: TGTGCCAGCAGACTCGGGACAGGGGCGAATTCACCCCTCCACTTT. Amino acids: CASRLGTGANSPLHF.

The chain couples TRBV7-9 to TRBJ2-5; 7 nucleotides agree with TRBD2. Germline trimming cut 1 base from V and 1 base from J; bases unmatched to any gene: 3. Germline CDR1 is SEHNR and CDR2 is FQNEAQ (reference sequence). This CDR3 is 15 amino acids long. The CDR3 DNA reads TGTGCCAGCAGCTTAGGGGCTAGCGGCCAAGAGACCCAGTACTTC. This encodes CASSLGASGQETQYF.

J is TRBJ1-4 and V is TRBV19, with D possibly being TRBD1 (5 bases). Trimming took off 8 bases at V and 7 bases at J, with 20 bases between the two ends. Germline V gene data show CDR1 as LNHDA and CDR2 as SQIVND (reference sequence). This CDR3 contains 15 residues. The CDR3 bases are TGTGCCAGTGCGGAAGGTGGGGCCGGGGGTGAAAAACTGTTTTTT. Its protein is CASAEGGAGGEKLFF.

This chain links TRBV30 with TRBJ1-3; D unresolved. From germline, CDR1 is GTSNPN and CDR2 SVGIG (reference sequence). The CDR3 is 18 amino acids. V was pared by 0 bases and J by 2 bases, with 20 bases between. The CDR3, as DNA: TGTGCCTGGAGTGTATTTGCCACGGGATACTCGACTGGAAACACCATATATTTT. This encodes CAWSVFATGYSTGNTIYF.

The chain employs TRBV7-2 and TRBJ2-7, with TRBD2 as a possible D gene (6 bases). There are 13 residues in the CDR3. Per the germline V gene, CDR1 is SGHTA and CDR2 is FQGNSA. V was trimmed by 7 bases and J by 4 bases, leaving 14 bases between them. CDR3 residues: CASTASAGYEQYV. The DNA of the CDR3 is TGTGCCAGCACCGCCTCCGCGGGGTACGAGCAGTACGTC.

V is TRBV3-1 (or the pseudogene TRBV3-2) and J is TRBJ1-1, with D perhaps TRBD1 (6 bases). Trimming removed 4 bases at V and 2 bases at J, with 11 bases between. Germline lookup yields CDR1 LGHDT and CDR2 YNNKEL (reference sequence). CDR3 length: 14 residues. The CDR3 loop reads CASSLQGENTEAFF. The CDR3 bases are TGTGCCAGCAGCCTACAGGGAGAAAACACTGAAGCTTTCTTT.

The V and J genes are TRBV7-2 and TRBJ1-5; maybe TRBD1 (5 bases). The CDR3 spans 13 residues. The V and J ends lost 7 bases and 9 bases respectively, with 16 bases between them. From germline, CDR1 is SGHTA and CDR2 FQGNSA. CDR3 bases: TGTGCCAGCACCGTCTCGTTGGGGCGGCCCCAGCATTTT. Residues: CASTVSLGRPQHF.

This clone was observed a handful of times. The chain is built from TRBV19 and TRBJ2-3; D is possibly TRBD2 (6 bases). The CDR3 runs to 15 residues. Germline CDR1 reads LNHDA; CDR2 reads SQIVND (reference sequence). V lost 6 bases to trimming and J lost 0 bases, with 13 bases between them. DNA for the CDR3: TGTGCCAGTAGCCTAACCGGGACTAGCACAGATACGCAGTATTTT. As protein: CASSLTGTSTDTQYF.